The clone carrying this T cell receptor (beta chain) was seen a single time. The germline V gene encodes CDR1 SEHNR and CDR2 FQNEAQ (reference sequence). Trimming took off 1 base at V and 0 bases at J, with 10 bases between the two ends. The CDR3 covers 15 residues. The donor cohort consisted entirely of Caucasian adults residing in Nashville, Tennessee. A split of CD4+ cells into CD45RA+ naive and CD45RA-negative memory subsets was performed. Some 30,000 T cell genomes (approximately 0.2 ug DNA) went into each sorted-subset replicate. Sequencing was performed with immunoSEQ multiplex PCR; in TCRdb, only in-frame clones are kept and a portion is missing. The sample lists about 2.4 million clones; 93% were seen once. This sample is part of a study of shared clonotypes between healthy human individuals.

Material: naive CD4+ T cells from PBMCs. Stated subset: CD45RA+ positively selected. The source is a young man in good health. Some clones in this sample may be carry-over from other donors' samples. This rearrangement joins TRBV7-9 to TRBJ2-7, with D tentatively TRBD2 (6 bases). The CDR3 nucleotides read TGTGCCAGCAGCTTAGTTAGCGGAGCCTCCTACGAGCAGTACTTC. Its protein is CASSLVSGASYEQYF.